This T cell receptor (beta chain) appears in the sequencing data of a study of blood T cell repertoires in COVID-19. CDR1 SGHRS and CDR2 YFSETQ come from the germline V gene. The trim removed 0 bases at V and 1 base at J, leaving 15 bases unmatched. The CDR3 contains 19 residues. Original methodology: Amplification with reference gene primers provided the estimates of nucleated cell counts. Here immunoSEQ multiplex PCR was the method, and the copy in TCRdb shows in-frame clones only, minus some. That table furnishes V, J and clone size, whereas the DNA furnished D and trimming. The table lists approximately 150,000 clones, around 86% of them singletons.

This receptor was obtained from an elderly man with acute or convalescent COVID-19. The sample was peripheral blood. This chain uses TRBV5-1 with TRBJ2-7, with 8 positions matching TRBD1. CDR3: CASSLGGAGGGPGSYEQYF. As DNA, the CDR3 is TGCGCCAGCAGCTTGGGGGGTGCAGGGGGCGGCCCTGGATCCTACGAGCAGTACTTC.